This T cell receptor beta chain was recorded in a study of blood T cell repertoires in COVID-19 (dated by TCRdb to the early 2020s). About the investigation overall: Samples from collaborators originated in the United States, Italy and Spain and spanned both the acute and convalescent phases of COVID-19. The material from the prospective study consisted of cDNA or gDNA derived from T cells, B-cell-depleted T cells, or PBMCs. The dataset comprised deeply sampled blood TCRbeta repertoires from subjects exposed to, actively infected with, or recovered from COVID-19. The repertoires were made available in a free public database intended to serve as a resource for research on the immune response to SARS-CoV-2. Samples came from the ongoing ImmuneRACE study (first 160 participants) plus 1,254 subjects from 6 global collaborators. A de-identified subject ID, COVID-19 status, age in years and sex were almost always included in the sample metadata. Where available, HLA class I and class II types were taken from metadata supplied by the sample provider and were not determined by assay-based typing. What the authors observed across the whole study: The amount of clinical and demographic metadata varied by source and participant and was provided uncurated.

A second Seattle source provided samples from volunteer blood donors who had recovered from COVID-19. Each collaborating institution followed its own protocols to collect whole blood in K2EDTA tubes. For TCRbeta analysis, collaborators shipped samples in one of three forms: frozen whole blood, isolated PBMCs, or DNA extracted from either of those sample types. The immunoSEQ Assay, a bias-controlled multiplex PCR, was used to amplify TCRbeta CDR3 regions from genomic DNA. The study's processing was this. The number of nucleated cells in each sample was estimated from the amplification of reference gene primers within the assay. Sequence reads were collapsed and filtered to measure the absolute abundance of every unique TCRbeta CDR3 rearrangement. For each sample, productive Simpson clonality was calculated by taking the square root of Simpson's diversity index across productive rearrangements. TCRdb stores this immuneACCESS table with in-frame sequences only. Part of the clones is absent; in the studies checked, under half of the shortfall reflects unresolved V genes, and no reason is known for the rest. The V and J calls and clone size were taken over from that table, and D and trimming were inferred from the DNA. The sample table holds 190,000 or so clones, of which around nine tenths were seen once. The top ten constitute approximately 6.2% of the sample.

This clone was found a few times. Its antigen is not yet known. No much larger clone is present one base from it, and per-base qualities are unavailable. CDR1 and CDR2 were assigned from the germline V gene as MDHEN and SYDVKM. After removal of 6 bases from V and 7 bases from J, the junction retains 15 bases not matched to a gene. Including the terminal cysteine and phenylalanine, the CDR3 comprises 17 residues. The entry retains the CDR3 DNA only, 51 bases that are in frame from base 1. This receptor was identified in a man between 60 and 75 years old who had recovered from COVID-19. Input material: peripheral blood. The receptor chain draws on TRBV28 and TRBJ2-1; TRBD2 agrees with 10 junctional bases. The CDR3 region has the sequence CASSPPMSGRVVNEQFF. The nucleotide sequence reads as follows: TGTGCCAGCAGCCCCCCGATGAGCGGGAGGGTGGTTAATGAGCAGTTCTTC.